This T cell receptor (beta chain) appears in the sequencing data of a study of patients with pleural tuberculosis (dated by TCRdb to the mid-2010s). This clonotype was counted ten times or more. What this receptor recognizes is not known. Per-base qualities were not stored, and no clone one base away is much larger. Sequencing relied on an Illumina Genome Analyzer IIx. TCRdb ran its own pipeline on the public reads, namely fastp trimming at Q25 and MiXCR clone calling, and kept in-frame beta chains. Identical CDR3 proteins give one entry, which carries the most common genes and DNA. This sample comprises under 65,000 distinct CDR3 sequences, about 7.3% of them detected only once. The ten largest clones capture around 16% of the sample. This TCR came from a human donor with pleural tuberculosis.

The CDR3 has the sequence CASTRQEKEKLFF. Here is the DNA: TGTGCCAGCACGAGGCAGGAGAAGGAAAAACTGTTTTTT. The V and J segments used are TRBV2 and TRBJ1-4, with the D gene not confidently named. V was cut back by 7 bases and J by 8 bases, leaving a gap of 14 bases between them. CDR3 length: 13 amino acids, cysteine to phenylalanine. The DNA shown is the 39-base CDR3, in frame from base 1. Taken from the germline V gene, the CDR1 and CDR2 loops are SNHLY and FYNNEI.